A single sample is the source of the 19 T cell receptor beta chains below, sequenced in a study of blood T cell repertoires in COVID-19. Sequenced by immunoSEQ multiplex PCR; TCRdb stores in-frame clones only, minus some. The sample includes fewer than 45,000 clones, roughly 78% of them seen just once. Sequenced material: peripheral blood. These receptors were taken from a man in his sixties with acute or convalescent COVID-19.

The chain employs TRBV20-1 and TRBJ1-1, with D tentatively TRBD1 (6 bases). The CDR3 runs to 11 residues. Trimming cost V 6 bases and J 11 bases, with 16 bases left between them. Germline values: CDR1 DFQATT, CDR2 SNEGSKA (reference sequence). CDR3 sequence: CSATGGLGAFF. The CDR3 nucleotides read TGCAGTGCCACGGGGGGGCTCGGGGCTTTCTTT.

The chain links TRBV5-1 to TRBJ2-3; TRBD2 agrees at 11 bases. V was clipped by 0 bases and J by 2 bases; unmatched bases: 8. Germline assignment: CDR1 SGHRS and CDR2 YFSETQ. The CDR3 runs 18 residues. CDR3 region: CASSLEALAGGLTDTQYF. In DNA form, the CDR3 reads TGCGCCAGCAGCTTGGAGGCGCTAGCGGGAGGACTCACAGATACGCAGTATTTT.

V usage is TRBV10-3 and J usage is TRBJ1-5, with D unclear. The CDR3 is made up of 13 amino acids. Trimming removed 3 bases from V and 0 bases from J, with 3 bases in between. Germline V gives CDR1 ENHRY, CDR2 SYGVKD. The CDR3 nucleotides read TGTGCCATCAGTGATAGTAGCAATCAGCCCCAGCATTTT. Protein product: CAISDSSNQPQHF.

This clone was counted only a few times. This specimen includes other DNA sequences encoding the same CDR3. The chain recombines TRBV3-1 (or the pseudogene TRBV3-2) with TRBJ2-1; 14 bases are a match to TRBD2. CDR3 size: 15 residues. The V gene end was trimmed by 4 bases and the J gene end by 7 bases; junction bases not matched to a gene: 3. Germline values: CDR1 LGHDT, CDR2 YNNKEL (reference sequence). Here the CDR3 reads CASSLTSGRANEQFF. CDR3 sequence (DNA): TGTGCCAGCAGCCTGACTAGCGGGAGGGCGAATGAGCAGTTCTTC.

This sequence joins TRBV7-8 and TRBJ2-5; D might be TRBD2 (5 bases). The germline CDR1 and CDR2 sequences are SGHVS and FQNEAQ. The CDR3 has 15 amino acids. V lost 2 bases and J lost 5, with 15 bases in between. The CDR3 sequence is CASSLSPGSGETQYF. The DNA for the CDR3 is TGTGCCAGCAGCTTATCCCCCGGGTCGGGGGAGACCCAGTACTTC.

The V call is TRBV5-1, the J call TRBJ2-5; D remains unclear. Trimming stripped 2 bases from V and 2 bases from J, with 7 bases between. CDR1 is SGHRS, CDR2 YFSETQ, per germline. This CDR3 has 13 residues. The CDR3 loop reads CASSFIAQETQYF. DNA of the CDR3: TGCGCCAGCAGCTTCATTGCGCAAGAGACCCAGTACTTC.

CDR3 residues: CASSKTGGATDEQFF. CDR3 nucleotides: TGCGCCAGCAGCAAGACAGGGGGGGCCACCGATGAGCAGTTCTTC. The chain links TRBV5-1 to TRBJ2-1, with 9 bases identical to TRBD1. Germline V gene lookup returns CDR1 SGHRS and CDR2 YFSETQ. The CDR3 consists of 15 residues. V lost 4 bases to trimming and J lost 8 bases; unmatched junction nucleotides: 10. The full variable domain, completed using reference TRBV5-1 and TRBJ2-1, is KAGVTQTPRYLIKTRGQQVTLSCSPISGHRSVSWYQQTPGQGLQFLFEYFSETQRNKGNFPGRFSGRQFSNSRSEMNVSTLELGDSALYLCASSKTGGATDEQFFGPGTRLTVL.

The chain has TRBV28 and TRBJ2-7; 7 nucleotides match TRBD1. The CDR3 consists of 13 residues. V shed 4 bases and J 2 bases; nucleotides not matched to a gene: 2. Germline V gene sequence: CDR1 MDHEN, CDR2 SYDVKM. DNA for the CDR3: TGTGCCAGCAGTTGGGGACAGACCTACGAGCAGTACTTC. It specifies CASSWGQTYEQYF.

Only a few counts were recorded for this clone. The chain is built from TRBV10-3 and TRBJ1-1; unclear D gene. CDR1 is ENHRY and CDR2 is SYGVKD in the germline V gene. This CDR3 is 13 amino acids long. The V gene lost 7 bases and the J gene lost 3 bases, with 12 bases spanning the gap. CDR3 DNA sequence: TGTGCCATCAAGGAGGTTTCAGACACTGAAGCTTTCTTT. Residues: CAIKEVSDTEAFF.

This clone was seen a few times. The gene calls are TRBV10-1 and TRBJ2-2; weak D call: TRBD1 (5 bases). The CDR3 runs 13 residues. Germline V lookup: CDR1 WNHNN, CDR2 SYGVQD (reference sequence). V gave up 6 bases and J gave up 1 base, with 6 bases separating them. The CDR3 sequence is CASRQGNTGELFF. The CDR3 bases are TGCGCCAGCAGGCAGGGGAACACCGGGGAGCTGTTTTTT.

The chain joins TRBV28 to TRBJ2-1, with 8 nucleotides matching TRBD2. The CDR3 spans 17 residues. In germline, CDR1 is MDHEN, CDR2 SYDVKM. J was trimmed by 8 bases and V by 1 base; bases with no gene match: 13. In nucleotides, the CDR3 is TGTGCCAGCAGTTTATTTTCTCGGGGGGGCAGGAGCGATGAGCAGTTCTTC. Amino acid sequence: CASSLFSRGGRSDEQFF. Looking up the rest from reference TRBV28 and TRBJ2-1 gives the full variable domain: DVKVTQSSRYLVKRTGEKVFLECVQDMDHENMFWYRQDPGLGLRLIYFSYDVKMKEKGDIPEGYSVSREKKERFSLILESASTNQTSMYLCASSLFSRGGRSDEQFFGPGTRLTVL.

This chain uses TRBV10-3 with TRBJ2-3, with 8 bases that match TRBD2. CDR1 and CDR2 from the germline V gene are ENHRY and SYGVKD. The junction had 10 bases not matched to a gene; V was cut back by 0 bases and J by 2 bases. The CDR3 has 18 residues. The DNA of the CDR3 is TGTGCCATCAGTGAGTCGAGTTTTCTAGCGGGCCCCACAGATACGCAGTATTTT. This sequence encodes CAISESSFLAGPTDTQYF.

This rearrangement joins TRBV5-1 to TRBJ2-2; 7 bases agree with TRBD1. Germline lookup yields CDR1 SGHRS and CDR2 YFSETQ. V was pared by 4 bases and J by 5 bases, with 14 bases of the junction left unmatched. This CDR3 has 17 residues. CDR3 bases: TGCGCCAGCAGCAGAGAGACAGGGACCGTAGATACCGGGGAGCTGTTTTTT. It is translated as CASSRETGTVDTGELFF.

J is TRBJ1-1 and V is TRBV5-6, with 7 bases identical to TRBD1. This CDR3 comprises 17 residues. Germline assignment: CDR1 SGHDT and CDR2 YYEEEE. The V segment lost 0 bases and the J segment 5 bases; nucleotides outside the gene matches: 13. CDR3 in DNA: TGTGCCAGCAGCTTGGCGGCAACAGGGGTCCTGAGGACTGAAGCTTTCTTT. It codes for CASSLAATGVLRTEAFF.

This chain links TRBV19 with TRBJ2-1; tentative D call: TRBD2 (6 bases). The V end lost 5 bases, the J end lost 6 bases, and 17 bases lay between the germline ends. Germline values: CDR1 LNHDA, CDR2 SQIVND (reference sequence). The CDR3 has 15 amino acids. The CDR3 region has the DNA TGTGCCAGTAGTTATGAGGAGGGAGTACGCAATGAGCAGTTCTTC. Translating it yields CASSYEEGVRNEQFF.

This rearrangement joins TRBV28 to TRBJ2-7; unclear D gene. The CDR3 is 13 residues long. V lost 7 bases to trimming and J lost 2 bases, with 12 bases between them. CDR1 is MDHEN, CDR2 SYDVKM, per germline. The chain's CDR3 is CASIDIVAYEQYF. In DNA, the CDR3 is TGTGCCAGCATCGACATCGTAGCCTACGAGCAGTACTTC.

CDR3 sequence (DNA): TGTGCCAGCAGGGGAGGGAGCCTTGACGGGAATGAAAAACTGTTTTTT. Protein product: CASRGGSLDGNEKLFF. The rearrangement uses TRBV2 and TRBJ1-4; D is unclear. Trimming took off 6 bases at V and 5 bases at J, with 19 bases between the two ends. The CDR3 runs 16 residues. Germline values: CDR1 SNHLY, CDR2 FYNNEI.

The rearrangement links TRBV19 to TRBJ2-7; TRBD2 matches 8 bases. The germline V gene encodes CDR1 LNHDA and CDR2 SQIVND (reference sequence). V was clipped by 5 bases and J by 1 base; unmatched bases: 4. The CDR3 runs to 14 residues. In DNA form, the CDR3 reads TGTGCCAGTAGTGCCGGGGGGGGTTCCTACGAGCAGTACTTC. As protein: CASSAGGGSYEQYF.

This clone has a single count. The chain combines TRBV9 with TRBJ2-7; D unresolved. Germline CDR1 and CDR2: SGDLS and YYNGEE. The CDR3 spans 14 residues. Trimming left V 0 bases short and J 0 bases short, with 7 bases between. CDR3 protein: CASSVGGNSYEQYF. CDR3 bases: TGTGCCAGCAGCGTAGGCGGTAACTCCTACGAGCAGTACTTC.